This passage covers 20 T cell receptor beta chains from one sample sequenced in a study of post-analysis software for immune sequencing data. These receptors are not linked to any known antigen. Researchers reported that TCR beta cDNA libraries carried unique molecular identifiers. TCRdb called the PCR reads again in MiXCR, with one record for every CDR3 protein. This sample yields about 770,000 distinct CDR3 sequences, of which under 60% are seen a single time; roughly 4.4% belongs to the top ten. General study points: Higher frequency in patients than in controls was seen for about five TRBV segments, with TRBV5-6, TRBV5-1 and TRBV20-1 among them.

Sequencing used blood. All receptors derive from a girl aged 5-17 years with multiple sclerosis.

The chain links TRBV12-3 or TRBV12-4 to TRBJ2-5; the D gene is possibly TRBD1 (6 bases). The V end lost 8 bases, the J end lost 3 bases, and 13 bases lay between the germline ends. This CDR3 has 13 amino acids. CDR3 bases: TGTGCCAGCGGTGGCGGACAGAAAGAGACCCAGTACTTC. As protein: CASGGGQKETQYF.

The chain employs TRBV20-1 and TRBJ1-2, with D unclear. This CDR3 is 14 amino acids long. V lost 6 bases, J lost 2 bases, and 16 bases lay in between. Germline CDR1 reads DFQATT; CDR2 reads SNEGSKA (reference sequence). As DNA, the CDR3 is TGCAGTGCCCCCCCCGCAGGTCTCAACTATGGCTACACCTTC. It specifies CSAPPAGLNYGYTF.

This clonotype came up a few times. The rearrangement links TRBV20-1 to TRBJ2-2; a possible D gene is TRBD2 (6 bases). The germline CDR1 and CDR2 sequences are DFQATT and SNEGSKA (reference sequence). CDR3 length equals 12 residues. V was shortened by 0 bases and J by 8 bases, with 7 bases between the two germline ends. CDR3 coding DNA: TGCAGTGCTAGAGAGGGGAGGGGGGAGCTGTTTTTT. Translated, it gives CSAREGRGELFF.

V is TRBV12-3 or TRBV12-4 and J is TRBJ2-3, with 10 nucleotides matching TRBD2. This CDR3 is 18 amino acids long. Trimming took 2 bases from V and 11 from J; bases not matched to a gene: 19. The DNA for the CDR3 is TGTGCCAGCAGTTTAACCCTTCTAGCGGGAGTGCGAGCAGATGTGCAGTATTTT. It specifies CASSLTLLAGVRADVQYF.

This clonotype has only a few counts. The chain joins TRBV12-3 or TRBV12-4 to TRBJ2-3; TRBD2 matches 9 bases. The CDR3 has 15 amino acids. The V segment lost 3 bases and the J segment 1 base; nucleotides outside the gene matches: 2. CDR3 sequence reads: CASSLREGGTDTQYF. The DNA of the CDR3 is TGTGCCAGCAGTTTGCGGGAGGGGGGCACAGATACGCAGTATTTT.

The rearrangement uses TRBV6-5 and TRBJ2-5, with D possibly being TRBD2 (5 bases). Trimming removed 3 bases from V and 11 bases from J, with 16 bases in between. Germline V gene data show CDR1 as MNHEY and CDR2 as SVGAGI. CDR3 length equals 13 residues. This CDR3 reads CASSYTRRNEQYF. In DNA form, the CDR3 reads TGTGCCAGCAGTTATACTAGACGCAATGAGCAGTACTTC.

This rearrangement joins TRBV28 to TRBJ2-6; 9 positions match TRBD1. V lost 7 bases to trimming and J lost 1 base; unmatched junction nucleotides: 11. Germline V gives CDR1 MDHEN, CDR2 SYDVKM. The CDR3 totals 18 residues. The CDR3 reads CASTPRNRGRSGANVLTF. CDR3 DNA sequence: TGTGCCAGCACTCCCAGGAACAGGGGGCGTTCTGGGGCCAACGTCCTGACTTTC.

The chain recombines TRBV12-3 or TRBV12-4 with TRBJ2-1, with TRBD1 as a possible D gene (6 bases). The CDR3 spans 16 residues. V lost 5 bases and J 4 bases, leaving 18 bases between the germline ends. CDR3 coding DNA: TGTGCCAGCAGTCACCATCCGGGACAACCTTACAATGAGCAGTTCTTC. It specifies CASSHHPGQPYNEQFF.

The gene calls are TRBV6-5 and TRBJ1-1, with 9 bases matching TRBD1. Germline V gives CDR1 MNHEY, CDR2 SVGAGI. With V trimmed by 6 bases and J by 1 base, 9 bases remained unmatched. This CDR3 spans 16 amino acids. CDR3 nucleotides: TGTGCCAGCAGATTCCCGGGACAGGGATCGAACACTGAAGCTTTCTTT. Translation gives CASRFPGQGSNTEAFF.

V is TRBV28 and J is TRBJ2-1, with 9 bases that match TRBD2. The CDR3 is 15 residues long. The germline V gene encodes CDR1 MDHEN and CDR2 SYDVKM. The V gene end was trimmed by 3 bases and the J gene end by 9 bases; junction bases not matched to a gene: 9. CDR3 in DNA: TGTGCCAGCAGTTTGTTAGCGGGAGCTAGGAGTGAGCAGTTCTTC. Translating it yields CASSLLAGARSEQFF.

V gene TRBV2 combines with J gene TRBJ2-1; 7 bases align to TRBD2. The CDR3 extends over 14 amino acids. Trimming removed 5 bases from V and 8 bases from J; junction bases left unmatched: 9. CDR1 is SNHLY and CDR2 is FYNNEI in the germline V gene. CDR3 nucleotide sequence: TGTGCCAGCAGTTACTCCCCAGGGAGGGATGAGCAGTTCTTC. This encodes CASSYSPGRDEQFF.

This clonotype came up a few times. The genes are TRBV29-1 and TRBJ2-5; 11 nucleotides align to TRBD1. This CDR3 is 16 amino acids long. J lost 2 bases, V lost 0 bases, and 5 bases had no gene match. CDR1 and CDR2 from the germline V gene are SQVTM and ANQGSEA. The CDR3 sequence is CSVEDRGDRGQETQYF. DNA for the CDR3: TGCAGCGTTGAAGATCGGGGGGACAGGGGGCAAGAGACCCAGTACTTC.

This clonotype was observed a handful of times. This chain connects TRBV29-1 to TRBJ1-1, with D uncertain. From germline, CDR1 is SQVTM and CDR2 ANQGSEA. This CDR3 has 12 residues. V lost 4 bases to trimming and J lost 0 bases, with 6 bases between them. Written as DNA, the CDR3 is TGCAGCGTTGGGGATATGAACACTGAAGCTTTCTTT. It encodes CSVGDMNTEAFF.

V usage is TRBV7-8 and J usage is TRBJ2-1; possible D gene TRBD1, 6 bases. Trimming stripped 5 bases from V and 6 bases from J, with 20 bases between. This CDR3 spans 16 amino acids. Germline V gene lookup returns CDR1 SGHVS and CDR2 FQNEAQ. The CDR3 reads CASSPELMGHRNEQFF. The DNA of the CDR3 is TGTGCCAGCAGCCCAGAGCTCATGGGACACCGCAATGAGCAGTTCTTC.

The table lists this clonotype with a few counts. CDR3 region: CASSYGTGPNEQYF. As DNA, the CDR3 is TGTGCCAGCAGCTACGGGACAGGGCCCAACGAGCAGTACTTC. The chain employs TRBV13 and TRBJ2-7; 9 bases line up with TRBD1. Per germline, CDR1 PRHDT and CDR2 FYEKMQ (reference sequence). The CDR3 is 14 residues long. J was trimmed by 5 bases and V by 4 bases; bases with no gene match: 6.

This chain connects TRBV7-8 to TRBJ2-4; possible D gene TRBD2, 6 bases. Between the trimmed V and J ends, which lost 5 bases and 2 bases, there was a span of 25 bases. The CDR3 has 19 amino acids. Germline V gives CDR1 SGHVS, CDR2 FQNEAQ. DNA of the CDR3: TGTGCCAGCAGCCCTCGGGGCGGGACCACTCTGAGAACCAAAAACATTCAGTACTTC. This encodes CASSPRGGTTLRTKNIQYF.

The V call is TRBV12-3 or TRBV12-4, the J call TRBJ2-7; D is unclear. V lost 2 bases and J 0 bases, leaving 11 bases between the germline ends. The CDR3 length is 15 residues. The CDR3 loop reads CASSLSRQGSYEQYF. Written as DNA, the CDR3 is TGTGCCAGCAGTTTAAGCCGACAAGGCTCCTACGAGCAGTACTTC.

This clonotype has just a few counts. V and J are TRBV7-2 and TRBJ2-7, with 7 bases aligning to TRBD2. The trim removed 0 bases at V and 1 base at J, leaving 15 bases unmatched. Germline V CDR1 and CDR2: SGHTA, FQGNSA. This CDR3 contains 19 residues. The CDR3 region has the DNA TGTGCCAGCAGCTTAGCTTCGACCCGCGGGAGTAGGGCGTCCTACGAGCAGTACTTC. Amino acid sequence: CASSLASTRGSRASYEQYF.

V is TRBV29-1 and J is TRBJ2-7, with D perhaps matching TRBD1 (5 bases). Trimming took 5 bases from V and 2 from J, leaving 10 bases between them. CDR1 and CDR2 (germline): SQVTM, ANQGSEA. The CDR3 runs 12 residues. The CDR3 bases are TGCAGCGTTATGACAGAGCCCTACGAGCAGTACTTC. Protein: CSVMTEPYEQYF.

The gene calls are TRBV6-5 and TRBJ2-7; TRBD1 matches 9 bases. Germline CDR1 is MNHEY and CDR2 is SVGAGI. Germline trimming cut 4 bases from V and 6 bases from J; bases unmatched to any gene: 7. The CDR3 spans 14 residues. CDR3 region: CASSLTTGGGEQYF. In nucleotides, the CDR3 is TGTGCCAGCAGTTTAACAACAGGGGGCGGCGAGCAGTACTTC.